Listed here are 12 T cell receptor beta chains from one sample, sequenced in a study of tumor-infiltrating lymphocytes in primary liver carcinoma. From approximately 0.5 ug of total RNA, TCR beta-specific cDNA was reverse-transcribed using a constant-region primer. Libraries of TCR beta came from three nested multiplex PCR rounds with slightly modified ARM-PCR. In the first two PCR rounds, TRBV1-TRBV30 forward primers were paired with a C-beta reverse primer, and each round lasted nine to ten cycles. MiXCR, applied by TCRdb to the multiplex PCR reads, yields one record per CDR3 protein. The table lists 95,000 to 100,000 distinct CDR3 sequences, 55% to 80% of them singletons, with 10% to 15% in the top ten. Co-extracted RNA and DNA came from 20-30 mg of unsorted bulk tissue. The sample taken for sequencing was liver tumor tissue from sampling region 2. The subset here: tumor region T2, inferior pole. The receptors derive from a woman aged 55-69 years with primary liver carcinoma and hepatitis B virus infection.

On this clonotype: An end of the junction does not agree with germline; a read error may underlie this. The chain is built from TRBV29-1 and TRBJ2-5, with 7 bases identical to TRBD1. The germline V gene has CDR1 SQVTM and CDR2 ANQGSEA. CDR3 length: 15 amino acids. The CDR3 is CSVECPTGSIETLYF. The CDR3 bases are TGCAGCGTTGAATGCCCGACAGGGTCCATAGAGACCCTGTACTTC.

With respect to this clonotype: Mismatch with germline at one junction end may stem from a read error. J is TRBJ2-7 and V is TRBV30; TRBD2 matches at 7 bases. The germline V gene encodes CDR1 GTSNPN and CDR2 SVGIG (reference sequence). This CDR3 spans 13 amino acids. The CDR3 protein is CAWTGRSSYEQYF. CDR3 sequence (DNA): TGTGCCTGGACCGGGAGGTCCTCCTACGAGCAGTATTTC.

This clonotype was seen a single time. One junction end disagrees with the germline gene, perhaps due to a read error. The chain links TRBV11-2 to TRBJ2-2; TRBD2 agrees at 9 bases. CDR1 and CDR2 from the germline V gene are SGHAT and FQNNGV. This CDR3 is built from 16 residues. CDR3 loop: CASCVSSGLADGELFF. As DNA, the CDR3 is TGTGCCAGCTGCGTAAGCTCGGGACTAGCTGACGGGGAGCTCTTTTTT.

This clonotype occurred once. This sequence joins TRBV29-1 and TRBJ1-2; 9 bases agree with TRBD1. The junction had 14 bases not matched to a gene; V was cut back by 4 bases and J by 5 bases. This CDR3 is 16 amino acids long. Germline V gene lookup returns CDR1 SQVTM and CDR2 ANQGSEA. The CDR3 DNA sequence: TGCAGCGTTGTAATAGGGACAGGGAGTGTTGTATATGGCTACACCTTC. This gives the protein CSVVIGTGSVVYGYTF.

With respect to this clonotype: One junction end disagrees with the germline gene, perhaps due to a read error. The chain joins TRBV11-2 to TRBJ2-3; 7 bases line up with TRBD2. This CDR3 spans 14 amino acids. The V gene's germline CDR1 is SGHAT and CDR2 FQNNGV. DNA for the CDR3: TGTGCCAACACCTCGGCGGGAGTCACAGATACACAGTATTTT. Translation gives CANTSAGVTDTQYF.

This clonotype has only one observation. One end of the junction fails to match germline, which may point to a read error. The chain recombines TRBV11-2 with TRBJ1-6; no clear D. The CDR3 consists of 13 residues. CDR1 is SGHAT and CDR2 is FQNNGV in the germline V gene. The CDR3 DNA follows: TGTGCCGGCAGCAAAGAGCCGGGTTCACCCCTCCACTTT. Its protein is CAGSKEPGSPLHF.

This clonotype has just a few counts. J is TRBJ1-1 and V is TRBV7-9, with 8 bases identical to TRBD1. The trim removed 7 bases at V and 10 bases at J, leaving 8 bases unmatched. Germline V CDR1 and CDR2: SEHNR, FQNEAQ (reference sequence). CDR3 length equals 12 residues. CDR3 nucleotide sequence: TGTGCCAGCACCCCGGTACAGGGGGGAGCTTTCTTT. The encoded protein is CASTPVQGGAFF.

The genes are TRBV11-2 and TRBJ2-2, with D possibly TRBD2 on 6 matching bases. Trimming shortened V by 5 bases and J by 10 bases, and 20 bases separated the two germline ends. The CDR3 spans 15 residues. CDR1 SGHAT and CDR2 FQNNGV come from the germline V gene. The CDR3 loop reads CASSRACGSGEELFF. In nucleotides, the CDR3 is TGTGCCAGCAGCCGGGCTTGCGGTAGCGGCGAGGAGCTGTTTTTT.

The chain employs TRBV5-1 and TRBJ1-4; 7 bases fit TRBD1. Germline V lookup: CDR1 SGHRS, CDR2 YFSETQ. This CDR3 spans 16 amino acids. The V and J ends lost 2 bases and 7 bases, in that order; junction bases with no gene match: 11. CDR3 in DNA: TGCGCCAGCAGCTTATCCAGGGGGAATCTGGGTGAAAAACTGTTTTTT. This translates into CASSLSRGNLGEKLFF.

The table lists this clonotype with a few counts. The gene calls are TRBV15 and TRBJ1-1, with no clear D. Trimming left V 1 base short and J 9 bases short, with 12 bases between. In germline, CDR1 is LNHNV, CDR2 YYDKDF (reference sequence). CDR3 length: 13 amino acids. The CDR3: CATSRGFGSKAFF. The CDR3 coding sequence is TGTGCCACCAGCAGAGGATTCGGCTCTAAAGCTTTCTTT.

Worth noting for this clonotype: This could be a read error, since a much larger clone is one nucleotide away. This CDR3 fails to terminate in the conserved phenylalanine or tryptophan, so it likely reflects a read error. This chain links TRBV7-9 with TRBJ1-2; 7 bases are a match to TRBD1. The CDR3 contains 14 residues. Germline V lookup: CDR1 SEHNR, CDR2 FQNEAQ (reference sequence). The junction had 6 bases not matched to a gene; V was cut back by 5 bases and J by 3 bases. CDR3 sequence reads: CASSPPGQYYGYTL. In DNA form, the CDR3 reads TGTGCCAGCAGCCCCCCGGGACAGTACTATGGCTACACCTTA.

This clonotype was seen only a few times. With a much larger clone just one base away, this may be a read error. The chain uses TRBV4-2 and TRBJ2-2; D remains unclear. Germline values: CDR1 LGHNA, CDR2 YNFKEQ. This CDR3 has 14 residues. CDR3 sequence: CVSSQDLDTGELFF. For the CDR3, the DNA is TGTGTCAGCAGCCAAGATCTGGACACCGGGGAGCTGTTTTTT.